These 2 T cell receptor beta chains share one sample of origin, sequenced in a study of spatial heterogeneity in lung cancer. TCRdb reanalysed the 5' RACE reads using MiXCR and keeps one entry per CDR3 protein. In the table there are about 9,200 distinct CDR3 sequences, around 8.9% of which are singletons. Time point given: sample taken at primary tumor resection. Antigens of these TCRs are unknown. Study observations and caveats: Mutation tallies in tumors tracked expanded intratumoral alpha and beta TCR counts.

Specimen: lung tumor tissue, collected at surgery. These TCRs come from a male donor with early-stage non-small cell lung cancer.

A few counts support this clonotype. The chain is built from TRBV20-1 and TRBJ1-4; 7 bases fit TRBD1. Germline CDR1 reads DFQATT; CDR2 reads SNEGSKA (reference sequence). V shed 1 base and J 5 bases; nucleotides not matched to a gene: 4. The CDR3 runs 14 residues. CDR3 sequence reads: CSARGGTANEKLFF. CDR3 in DNA: TGCAGTGCTAGAGGTGGGACAGCAAATGAAAAACTGTTTTTT.

This clonotype is medium-sized (0.01 to 0.1%) within its sample. This CDR3 is CASSLGRGGIDGTDTQYF. CDR3 DNA: TGTGCCAGCAGCTTAGGTAGGGGGGGAATAGACGGCACAGATACGCAGTATTTT. The chain employs TRBV7-6 and TRBJ2-3; tentative D call: TRBD2 (7 bases). Germline V gives CDR1 SGHVS, CDR2 FNYEAQ. Trimming removed 1 base from V and 1 base from J, with 18 bases in between. This CDR3 contains 18 residues.